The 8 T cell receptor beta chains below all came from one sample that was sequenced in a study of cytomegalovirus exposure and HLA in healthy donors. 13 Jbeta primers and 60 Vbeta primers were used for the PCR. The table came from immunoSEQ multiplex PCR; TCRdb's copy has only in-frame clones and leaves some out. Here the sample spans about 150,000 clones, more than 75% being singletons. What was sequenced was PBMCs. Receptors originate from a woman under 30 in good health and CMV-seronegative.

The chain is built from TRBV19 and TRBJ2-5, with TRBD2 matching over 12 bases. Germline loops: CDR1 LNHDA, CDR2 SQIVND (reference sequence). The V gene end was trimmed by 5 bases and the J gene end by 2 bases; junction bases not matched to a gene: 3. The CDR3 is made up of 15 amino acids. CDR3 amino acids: CASSPLAGGQETQYF. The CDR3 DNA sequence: TGTGCCAGTAGTCCTCTAGCGGGGGGGCAAGAGACCCAGTACTTC.

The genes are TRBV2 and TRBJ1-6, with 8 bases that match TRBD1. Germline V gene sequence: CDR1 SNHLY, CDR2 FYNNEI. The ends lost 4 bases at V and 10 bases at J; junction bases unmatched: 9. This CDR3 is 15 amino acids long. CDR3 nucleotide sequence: TGTGCCAGCAGTGGGGGACAGGCGTTGCACTCACCCCTCCACTTT. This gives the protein CASSGGQALHSPLHF.

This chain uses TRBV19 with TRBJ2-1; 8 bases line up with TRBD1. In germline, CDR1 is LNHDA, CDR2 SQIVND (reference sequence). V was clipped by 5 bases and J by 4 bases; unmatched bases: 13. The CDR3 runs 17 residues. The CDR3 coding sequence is TGTGCCAGTAGTCGCCTCGGGCAGGGGGCCAAATACAATGAGCAGTTCTTC. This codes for CASSRLGQGAKYNEQFF.

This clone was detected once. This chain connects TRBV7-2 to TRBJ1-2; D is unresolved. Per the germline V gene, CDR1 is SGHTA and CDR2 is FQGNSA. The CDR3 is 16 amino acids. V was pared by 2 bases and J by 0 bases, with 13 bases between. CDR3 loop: CASSLRGPGANYGYTF. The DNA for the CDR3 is TGTGCCAGCAGCTTACGGGGTCCAGGAGCTAACTATGGCTACACCTTC.

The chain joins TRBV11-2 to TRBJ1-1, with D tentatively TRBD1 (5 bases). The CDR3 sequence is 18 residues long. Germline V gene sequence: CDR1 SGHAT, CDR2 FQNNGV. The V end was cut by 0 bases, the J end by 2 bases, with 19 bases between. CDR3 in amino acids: CASSLDFLGRTANTEAFF. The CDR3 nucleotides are TGTGCCAGCAGCTTAGACTTTTTGGGGCGTACAGCTAACACTGAAGCTTTCTTT. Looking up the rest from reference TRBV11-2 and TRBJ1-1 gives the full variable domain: EAGVAQSPRYKIIEKRQSVAFWCNPISGHATLYWYQQILGQGPKLLIQFQNNGVVDDSQLPKDRFSAERLKGVDSTLKIQPAKLEDSAVYLCASSLDFLGRTANTEAFFGQGTRLTVV.

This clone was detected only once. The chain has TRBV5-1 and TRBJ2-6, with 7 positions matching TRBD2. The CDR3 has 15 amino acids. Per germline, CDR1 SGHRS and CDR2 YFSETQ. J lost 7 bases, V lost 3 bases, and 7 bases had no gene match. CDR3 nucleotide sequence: TGCGCCAGCAGCTCTAAGCGGGGTGTTGCCAACGTCCTGACTTTC. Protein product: CASSSKRGVANVLTF.

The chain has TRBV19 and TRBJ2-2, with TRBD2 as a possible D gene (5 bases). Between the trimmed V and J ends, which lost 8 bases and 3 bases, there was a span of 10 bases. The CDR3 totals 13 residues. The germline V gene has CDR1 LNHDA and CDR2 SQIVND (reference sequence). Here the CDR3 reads CASQEDYTGELFF. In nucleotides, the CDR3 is TGTGCCAGTCAGGAGGATTACACCGGGGAGCTGTTTTTT.

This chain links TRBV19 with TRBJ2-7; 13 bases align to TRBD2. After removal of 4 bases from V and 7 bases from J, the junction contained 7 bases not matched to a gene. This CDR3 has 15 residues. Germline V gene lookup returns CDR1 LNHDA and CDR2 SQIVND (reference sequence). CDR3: CASSSVEGLAGEQYF. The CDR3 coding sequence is TGTGCCAGTAGTAGCGTCGAGGGACTAGCGGGGGAGCAGTACTTC.